The clone carrying this TCR beta chain appeared once. The data were taken from a study of T cell responses to AZD1222 COVID-19 vaccine. The protocol was immunoSEQ multiplex PCR, while the TCRdb copy is restricted to in-frame clones and leaves out a portion. The table has some 250,000 clones, 94% seen once. There are 16 residues in the CDR3. The V end was cut by 1 base, the J end by 0 bases, with 10 bases between. CDR1 and CDR2 from the germline V gene are LGHDT and YNNKEL (reference sequence). This chain links TRBV3-1 (or the pseudogene TRBV3-2) with TRBJ2-4, with D uncertain. The clonotype originates from an adult who received the AZD1222 COVID-19 vaccine. The material sequenced was peripheral blood, taken 28 days after the second AZD1222 dose. CDR3 bases: TGTGCCAGCAGCCAAGGACTGAGCTTAGCCAAAAACATTCAGTACTTC. Its translation is CASSQGLSLAKNIQYF.